This entry features one T cell receptor (beta chain) sequence. The specificity of this receptor is unknown. No per-base quality is available; no much larger clone lies one base away. TCRbeta CDR3 regions were immunosequenced from genomic DNA with the immunoSEQ Assay. Before high-throughput sequencing, genomic DNA was amplified using bias-controlled multiplex PCR. The original methods were these. To quantify the absolute abundance of each unique TCRbeta CDR3 region, the sequences were collapsed and filtered. Clonality, defined as 1 minus Pielou's evenness, was calculated using only productive rearrangements. A previously published method was used to identify clones whose frequencies were significantly greater in on-treatment samples than in baseline samples. TCRdb took over this immuneACCESS table, retaining in-frame rearrangements with V and J assigned. Such tables are incomplete; in checked studies, under half of the missing clones stem from an unresolved V gene, and the remainder is unexplained. The D gene and trimming were derived from the DNA, and the V and J assignments and clone size from that table. This sample comprises about 10,000 clones, about three quarters of them detected only once. In total, the top ten clones hold approximately 46% of the sample.

The intended sense of this specimen's treatment or condition label: randomized to nivolumab then ipilimumab (arm A) or the reverse (arm B). None of the patients in the trial had previously been given DNA-damaging chemotherapy. On a FACS Aria II flow cytometer, live CD3+CD8+ cells that were negative for CD19 and CD56 were sorted from thawed PBMCs. Samples came from patients with melanoma in CheckMate 064, a randomized, open-label phase II trial of sequential checkpoint blockade. Peripheral blood mononuclear cells were collected by leukapheresis, purified with Ficoll-Paque, and frozen in human serum with about 9.2% DMSO. Immediately after sorting, the purity of sorted blood CD3+CD8+ cells was verified to be >98%, after which DNA was extracted. The CDR3, from cysteine to phenylalanine, totals 15 residues. Just the 45-base CDR3 DNA is kept, in frame starting at base 1. CDR1 SEHNR and CDR2 FQNEAQ were looked up in the germline V gene (reference sequence). V is pruned by 5 bases and J by 4 bases, leaving 5 bases of the junction without a gene match.

This sample is part of a study of sequential checkpoint blockade in melanoma (dated by TCRdb to between 2018 and 2021). A note on the overall study: Patients were randomized 1:1 to first-line nivolumab followed by ipilimumab (arm A) or ipilimumab followed by nivolumab (arm B). Both trial sequences were followed by maintenance nivolumab. Study-level results and caveats: The model for predicting response that combines TCR metrics with mutation burden needs to be validated in larger, independent patient cohorts.

The rearrangement combines TRBV7-9 with TRBJ1-2, and 12 bases in between align with TRBD1. The sample in question was CD8+ T cells sorted from blood (inferred from file names), obtained from a patient given nivolumab and ipilimumab in sequence. The source is a human donor with melanoma. The CDR3 in this case is CASSPGTGGPYGYTF. The DNA sequence reads TGTGCCAGCAGCCCCGGGACAGGGGGCCCCTATGGCTACACCTTC.